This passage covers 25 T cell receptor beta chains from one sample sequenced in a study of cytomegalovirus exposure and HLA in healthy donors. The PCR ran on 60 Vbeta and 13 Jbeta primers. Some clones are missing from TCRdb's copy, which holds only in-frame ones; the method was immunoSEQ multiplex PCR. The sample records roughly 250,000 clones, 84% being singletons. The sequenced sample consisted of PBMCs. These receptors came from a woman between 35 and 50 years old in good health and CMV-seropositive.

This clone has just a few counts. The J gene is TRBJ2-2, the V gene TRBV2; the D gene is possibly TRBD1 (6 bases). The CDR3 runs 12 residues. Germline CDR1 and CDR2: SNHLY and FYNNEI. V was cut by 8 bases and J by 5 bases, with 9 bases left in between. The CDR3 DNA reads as TGTGCCAGCTACAGGGATACCGGGGAGCTGTTTTTT. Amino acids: CASYRDTGELFF.

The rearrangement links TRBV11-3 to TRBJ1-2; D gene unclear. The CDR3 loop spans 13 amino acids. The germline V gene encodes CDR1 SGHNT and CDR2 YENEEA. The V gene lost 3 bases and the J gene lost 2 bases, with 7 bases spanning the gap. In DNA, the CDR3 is TGTGCCAGCAGCTTGGGGAGAAACTATGGCTACACCTTC. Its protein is CASSLGRNYGYTF.

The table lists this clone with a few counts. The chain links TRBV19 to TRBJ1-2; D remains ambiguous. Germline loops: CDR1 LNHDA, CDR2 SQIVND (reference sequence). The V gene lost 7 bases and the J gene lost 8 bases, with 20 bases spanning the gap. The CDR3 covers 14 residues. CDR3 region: CASMGDKPLGGYTF. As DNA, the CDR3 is TGTGCCAGTATGGGCGACAAGCCCCTGGGCGGCTACACCTTC. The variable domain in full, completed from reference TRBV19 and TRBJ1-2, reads DGGITQSPKYLFRKEGQNVTLSCEQNLNHDAMYWYRQDPGQGLRLIYYSQIVNDFQKGDIAEGYSVSREKKESFPLTVTSAQKNPTAFYLCASMGDKPLGGYTFGSGTRLTVV.

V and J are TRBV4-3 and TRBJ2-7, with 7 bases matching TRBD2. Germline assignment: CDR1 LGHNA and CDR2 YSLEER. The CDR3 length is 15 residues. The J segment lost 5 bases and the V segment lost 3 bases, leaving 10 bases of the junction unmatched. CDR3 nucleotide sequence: TGCGCCAGCAGCCAGAACCGGGGGGTTCTCGACGAGCAGTACTTC. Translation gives CASSQNRGVLDEQYF.

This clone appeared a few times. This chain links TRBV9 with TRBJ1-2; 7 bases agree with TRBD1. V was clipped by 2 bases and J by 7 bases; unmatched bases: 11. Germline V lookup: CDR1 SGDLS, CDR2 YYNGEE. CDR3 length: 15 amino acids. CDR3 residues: CASSVGGPGGAGYTF. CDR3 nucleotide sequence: TGTGCCAGCAGCGTCGGAGGTCCAGGGGGTGCTGGCTACACCTTC.

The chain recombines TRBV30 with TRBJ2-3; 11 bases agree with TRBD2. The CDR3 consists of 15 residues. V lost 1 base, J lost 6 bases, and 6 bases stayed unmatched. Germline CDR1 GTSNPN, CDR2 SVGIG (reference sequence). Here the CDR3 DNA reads TGTGCCTGGAGTGAGACTAGCGGGATAGCCGATACGCAGTATTTT. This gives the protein CAWSETSGIADTQYF.

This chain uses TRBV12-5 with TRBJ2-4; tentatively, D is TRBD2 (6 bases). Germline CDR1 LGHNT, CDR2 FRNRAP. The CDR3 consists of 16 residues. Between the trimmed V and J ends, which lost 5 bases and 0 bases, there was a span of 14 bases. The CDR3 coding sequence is TGTGCTAGTGGTAAACCCGGAGGGGTAGCCAAAAACATTCAGTACTTC. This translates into CASGKPGGVAKNIQYF.

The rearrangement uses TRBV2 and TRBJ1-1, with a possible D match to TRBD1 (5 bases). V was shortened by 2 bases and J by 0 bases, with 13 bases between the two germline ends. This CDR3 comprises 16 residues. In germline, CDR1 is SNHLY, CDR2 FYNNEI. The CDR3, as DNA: TGTGCCAGCAGTGAACCGGTGGGGGGGATGAACACTGAAGCTTTCTTT. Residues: CASSEPVGGMNTEAFF. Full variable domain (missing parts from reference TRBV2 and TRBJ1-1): EPEVTQTPSHQVTQMGQEVILRCVPISNHLYFYWYRQILGQKVEFLVSFYNNEISEKSEIFDDQFSVERPDGSNFTLKIRSTKLEDSAMYFCASSEPVGGMNTEAFFGQGTRLTVV.

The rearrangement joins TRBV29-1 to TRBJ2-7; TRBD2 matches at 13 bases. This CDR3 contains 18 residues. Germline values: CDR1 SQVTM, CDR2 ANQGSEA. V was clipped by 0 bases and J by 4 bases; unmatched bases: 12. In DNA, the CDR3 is TGCAGCGTTGAAGACGGAAGGACTAGCGGGAGTTCCTCATACGAGCAGTACTTC. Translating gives CSVEDGRTSGSSSYEQYF.

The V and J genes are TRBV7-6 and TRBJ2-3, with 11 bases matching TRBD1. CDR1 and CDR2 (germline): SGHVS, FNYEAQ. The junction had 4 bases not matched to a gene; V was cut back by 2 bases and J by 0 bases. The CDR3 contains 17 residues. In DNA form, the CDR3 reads TGTGCCAGCAGCTTAACCGGACAGGGGGCGAGCACAGATACGCAGTATTTT. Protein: CASSLTGQGASTDTQYF.

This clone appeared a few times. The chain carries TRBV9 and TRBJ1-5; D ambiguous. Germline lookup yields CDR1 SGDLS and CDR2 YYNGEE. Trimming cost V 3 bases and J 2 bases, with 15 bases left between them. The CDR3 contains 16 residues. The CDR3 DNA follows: TGTGCCAGCAGCGCTACCGGGTCGGAAGGCAATCAGCCCCAGCATTTT. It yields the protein CASSATGSEGNQPQHF. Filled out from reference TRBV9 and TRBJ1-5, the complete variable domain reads DSGVTQTPKHLITATGQRVTLRCSPRSGDLSVYWYQQSLDQGLQFLIQYYNGEERAKGNILERFSAQQFPDLHSELNLSSLELGDSALYFCASSATGSEGNQPQHFGDGTRLSIL.

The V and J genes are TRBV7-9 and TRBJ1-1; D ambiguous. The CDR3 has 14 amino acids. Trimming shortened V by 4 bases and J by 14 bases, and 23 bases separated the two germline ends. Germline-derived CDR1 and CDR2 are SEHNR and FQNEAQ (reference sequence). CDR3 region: CASSSISGGDGSFF. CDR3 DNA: TGTGCCAGCAGCTCTATTTCGGGCGGGGATGGGAGCTTCTTT.

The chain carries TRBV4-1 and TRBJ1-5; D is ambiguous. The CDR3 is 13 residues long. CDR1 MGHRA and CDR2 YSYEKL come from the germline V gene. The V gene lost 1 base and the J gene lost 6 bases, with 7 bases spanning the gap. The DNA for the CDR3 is TGCGCCAGCAGCCAAGCTGAGGCTCAGCCCCAGCATTTT. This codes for CASSQAEAQPQHF.

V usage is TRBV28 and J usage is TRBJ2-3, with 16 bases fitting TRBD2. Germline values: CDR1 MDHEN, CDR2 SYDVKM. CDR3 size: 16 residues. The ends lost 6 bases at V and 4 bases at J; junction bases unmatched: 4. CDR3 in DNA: TGTGCCAGCAGGGGGACTAGCGGGAGGGCGCCAGATACGCAGTATTTT. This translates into CASRGTSGRAPDTQYF.

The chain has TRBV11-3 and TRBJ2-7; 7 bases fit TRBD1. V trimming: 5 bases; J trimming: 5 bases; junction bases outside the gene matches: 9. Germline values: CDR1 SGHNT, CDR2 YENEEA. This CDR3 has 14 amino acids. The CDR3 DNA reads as TGTGCCAGCAGCCCGTTTGACAGGGACCACGAGCAGTACTTC. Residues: CASSPFDRDHEQYF.

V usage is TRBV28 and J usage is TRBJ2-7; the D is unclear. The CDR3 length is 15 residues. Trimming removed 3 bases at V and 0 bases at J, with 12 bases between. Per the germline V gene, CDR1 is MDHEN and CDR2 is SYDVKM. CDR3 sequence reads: CASSFGVDSSYEQYF. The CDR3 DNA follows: TGTGCCAGCAGTTTCGGTGTAGATAGCTCCTACGAGCAGTACTTC.

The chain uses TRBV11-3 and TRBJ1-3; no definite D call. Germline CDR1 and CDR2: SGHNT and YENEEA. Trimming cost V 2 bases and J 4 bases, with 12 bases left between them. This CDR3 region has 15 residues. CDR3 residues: CASSLLSSRGNTIYF. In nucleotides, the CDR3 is TGTGCCAGCAGCTTATTGTCCTCGCGGGGAAACACCATATATTTT.

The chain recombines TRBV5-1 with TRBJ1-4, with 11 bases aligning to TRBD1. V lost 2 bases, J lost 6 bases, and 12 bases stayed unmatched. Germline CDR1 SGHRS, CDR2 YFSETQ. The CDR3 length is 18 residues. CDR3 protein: CASSFGQGAFSAYEKLFF. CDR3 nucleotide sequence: TGCGCCAGCAGCTTTGGACAGGGGGCTTTTTCGGCGTATGAAAAACTGTTTTTT.

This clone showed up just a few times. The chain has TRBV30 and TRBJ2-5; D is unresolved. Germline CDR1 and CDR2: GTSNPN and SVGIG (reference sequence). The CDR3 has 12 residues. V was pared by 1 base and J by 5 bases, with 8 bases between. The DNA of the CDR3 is TGTGCCTGGAGTGATAACGGGGAGACCCAGTACTTC. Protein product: CAWSDNGETQYF. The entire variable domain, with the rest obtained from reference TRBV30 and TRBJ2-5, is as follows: SQTIHQWPATLVQPVGSPLSLECTVEGTSNPNLYWYRQAAGRGLQLLFYSVGIGQISSEVPQNLSASRPQDRQFILSSKKLLLSDSGFYLCAWSDNGETQYFGPGTRLLVL.

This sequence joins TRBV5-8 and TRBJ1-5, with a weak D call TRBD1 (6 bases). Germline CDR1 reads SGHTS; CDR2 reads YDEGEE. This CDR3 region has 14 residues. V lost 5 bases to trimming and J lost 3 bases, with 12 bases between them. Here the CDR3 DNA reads TGTGCCAGCAGACTGGACAGCCTCAATCAGCCCCAGCATTTT. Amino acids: CASRLDSLNQPQHF.

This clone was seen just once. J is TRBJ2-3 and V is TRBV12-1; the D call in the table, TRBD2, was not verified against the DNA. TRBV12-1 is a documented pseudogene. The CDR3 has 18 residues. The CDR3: CASSFVLAGGDYPDTQYF. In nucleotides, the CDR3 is TGTGCCAGCAGCTTTGTGCTAGCGGGCGGGGACTATCCAGATACGCAGTATTTT.

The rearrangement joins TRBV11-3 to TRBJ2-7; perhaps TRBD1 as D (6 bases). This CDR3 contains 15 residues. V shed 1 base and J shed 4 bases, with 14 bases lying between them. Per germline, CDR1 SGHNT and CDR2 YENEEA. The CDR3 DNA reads TGTGCCAGCAGCTTAGCACAGGGAATGGGATACGAGCAGTACTTC. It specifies CASSLAQGMGYEQYF.

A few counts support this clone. The CDR3 coding sequence is TGTGCCAGCAGCTTCAGGGGGGTTCAGCCCCAGCATTTT. Its translation: CASSFRGVQPQHF. This chain uses TRBV2 with TRBJ1-5; 7 bases map to TRBD1. The junction had 5 bases not matched to a gene; V was cut back by 6 bases and J by 6 bases. The CDR3 runs to 13 residues. Germline CDR1 and CDR2: SNHLY and FYNNEI.

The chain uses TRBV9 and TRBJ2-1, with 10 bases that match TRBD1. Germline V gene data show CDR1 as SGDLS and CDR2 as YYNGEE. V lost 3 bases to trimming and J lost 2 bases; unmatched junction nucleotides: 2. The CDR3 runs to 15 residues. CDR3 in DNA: TGTGCCAGCAGCGCCGGGACAGGGGCCTACAATGAGCAGTTCTTC. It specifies CASSAGTGAYNEQFF.

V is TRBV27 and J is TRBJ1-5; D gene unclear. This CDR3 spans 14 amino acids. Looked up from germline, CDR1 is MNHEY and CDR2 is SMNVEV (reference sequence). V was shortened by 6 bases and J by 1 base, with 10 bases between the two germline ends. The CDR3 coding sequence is TGTGCCAGCAGCTTGGGGAGGAGCAATCAGCCCCAGCATTTT. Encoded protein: CASSLGRSNQPQHF.